Detailed here is one TCR beta chain. Germline V gives CDR1 LNHDA, CDR2 SQIVND (reference sequence). This CDR3 comprises 14 residues. This sample was taken from a study of T cells expressing NK-cell markers. From its re-call of the 5' RACE reads, TCRdb lists each CDR3 protein once, without DNA. The ten top clones account for more than 1.4%, within a sample of under 600,000 distinct CDR3 sequences. The J gene is TRBJ2-7, the V gene TRBV19; TCRdb picks TRBD1, but there is no DNA to check that call. This receptor was identified in a woman aged 45-65 years in good health. Material: blood T cells: a sorted CD56 or NKG2C T cell subset, CD4+ or CD8+ T cells, or bulk PBMC T cells (not recorded which). CDR3 region: CASSRTGISAEQYF.